These 5 T cell receptor beta chains came from one sample sequenced in a study of spatial heterogeneity in lung cancer. Findings of the study overall: Tumor mutation count correlated with how many alpha and beta TCRs expanded intratumorally.

TCRdb recomputed calls from the 5' RACE reads with MiXCR, one row per CDR3 protein. The sample includes roughly 16,000 distinct CDR3 sequences, roughly 6.2% of them seen just once. Time point in this sample: sample taken at primary tumor resection. These receptors have no identified antigens. The input for sequencing was lung tumor tissue, taken at surgery. Every receptor here comes from a male donor with early-stage non-small cell lung cancer.

This clonotype showed up many times. The chain combines TRBV7-2 with TRBJ1-1; weak D call: TRBD1 (5 bases). Trimming stripped 1 base from V and 6 bases from J, with 12 bases between. This CDR3 has 14 residues. Germline assignment: CDR1 SGHTA and CDR2 FQGNSA. The CDR3 DNA sequence: TGTGCCAGCAGCTTAGTAGGGACCGGACCTGAAGCTTTCTTT. Its protein is CASSLVGTGPEAFF.

At least ten counts were recorded for this clonotype. The chain couples TRBV5-4 to TRBJ2-7; D unclear. In germline, CDR1 is SGHNT, CDR2 YYREEE (reference sequence). CDR3 size: 15 residues. Deletions cut 7 bases from V and 0 bases from J, with 17 bases between. The CDR3 DNA is TGTGCCAGCCAACCGTCCCCCCTCCCCTCCTACGAGCAGTACTTC. Protein product: CASQPSPLPSYEQYF.

This clonotype was detected only a few times. The chain uses TRBV10-2 and TRBJ2-3; D not resolved. The CDR3 loop spans 14 amino acids. Per germline, CDR1 WSHSY and CDR2 SAAADI. Deletions cut 7 bases from V and 4 bases from J, with 15 bases between. The CDR3 loop reads CASKANEISDTQYF. The CDR3 DNA reads TGCGCCAGCAAAGCCAATGAGATATCAGATACGCAGTATTTT.

This clonotype was recorded many times. The gene calls are TRBV6-1 and TRBJ2-2; TRBD2 might be the D (6 bases). Germline values: CDR1 MNHNS, CDR2 SASEGT. This CDR3 spans 14 amino acids. V lost 7 bases and J 4 bases, leaving 13 bases between the germline ends. The CDR3 sequence is CASNAGLGTGELFF. In nucleotides, the CDR3 is TGTGCCAGCAACGCGGGACTCGGCACCGGGGAGCTGTTTTTT.

This clonotype was counted at least ten times. The gene calls are TRBV7-9 and TRBJ2-4; D is ambiguous. The ends were cut back, 1 base at V and 8 bases at J, with 6 bases in the middle. This CDR3 has 12 amino acids. In germline, CDR1 is SEHNR, CDR2 FQNEAQ (reference sequence). The CDR3 is CASSLEVDIQYF. CDR3 DNA: TGTGCCAGCAGCTTAGAGGTGGACATTCAGTACTTC.